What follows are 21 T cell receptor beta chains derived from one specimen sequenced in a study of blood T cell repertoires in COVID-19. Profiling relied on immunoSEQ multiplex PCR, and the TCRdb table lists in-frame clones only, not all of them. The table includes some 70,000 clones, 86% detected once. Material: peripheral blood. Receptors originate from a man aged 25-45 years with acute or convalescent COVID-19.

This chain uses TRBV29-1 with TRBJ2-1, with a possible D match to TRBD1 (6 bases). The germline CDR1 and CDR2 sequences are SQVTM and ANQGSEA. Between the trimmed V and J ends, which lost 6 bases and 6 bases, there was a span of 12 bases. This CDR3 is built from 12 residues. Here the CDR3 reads CSVPTGTNEQFF. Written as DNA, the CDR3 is TGCAGCGTACCCACAGGGACCAATGAGCAGTTCTTC.

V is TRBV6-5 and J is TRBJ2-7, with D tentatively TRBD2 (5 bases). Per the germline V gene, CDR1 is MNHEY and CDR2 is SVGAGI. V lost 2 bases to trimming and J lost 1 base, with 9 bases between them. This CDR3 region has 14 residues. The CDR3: CASSYLGGSYEQYF. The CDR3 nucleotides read TGTGCCAGCAGTTACCTCGGCGGGTCCTACGAGCAGTACTTC.

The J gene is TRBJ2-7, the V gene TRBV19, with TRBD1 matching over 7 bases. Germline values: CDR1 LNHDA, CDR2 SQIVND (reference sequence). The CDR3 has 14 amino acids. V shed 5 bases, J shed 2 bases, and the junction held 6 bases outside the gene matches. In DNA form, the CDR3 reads TGTGCCAGTAGTTTGGTGCAGGGGGCCTACGAGCAGTACTTC. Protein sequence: CASSLVQGAYEQYF.

The CDR3 DNA follows: TGTGCCAGCAGCCGAGAGCGGAGCGGAACCGGGGAGCTGTTTTTT. The encoded protein is CASSRERSGTGELFF. This sequence joins TRBV7-8 and TRBJ2-2; D may be TRBD2 (5 bases). Trimming took 5 bases from V and 5 from J, leaving 15 bases between them. The CDR3 loop spans 15 amino acids. CDR1 and CDR2 (germline): SGHVS, FQNEAQ.

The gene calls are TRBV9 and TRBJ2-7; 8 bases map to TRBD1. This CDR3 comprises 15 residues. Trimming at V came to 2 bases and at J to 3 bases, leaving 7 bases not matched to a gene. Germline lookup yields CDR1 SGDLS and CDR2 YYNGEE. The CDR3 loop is CASSVSGTGIYEQYF. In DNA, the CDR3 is TGTGCCAGCAGCGTCTCCGGGACAGGCATCTACGAGCAGTACTTC.

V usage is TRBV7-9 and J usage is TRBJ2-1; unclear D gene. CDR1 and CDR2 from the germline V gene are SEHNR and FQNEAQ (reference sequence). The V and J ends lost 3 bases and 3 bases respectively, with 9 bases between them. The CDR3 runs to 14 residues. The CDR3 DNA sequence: TGTGCCAGCAGCTTTAAACAAAACTACAATGAGCAGTTCTTC. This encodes CASSFKQNYNEQFF.

The CDR3 DNA is TGTGCCAGCAGCCTTCGCCCGGACACCTCCACAGATACGCAGTATTTT. Translated: CASSLRPDTSTDTQYF. V usage is TRBV21-1 and J usage is TRBJ2-3; the DNA was not compared with TRBD1, the D call given in the table. TRBV21-1 is annotated as a pseudogene. The CDR3 totals 16 residues.

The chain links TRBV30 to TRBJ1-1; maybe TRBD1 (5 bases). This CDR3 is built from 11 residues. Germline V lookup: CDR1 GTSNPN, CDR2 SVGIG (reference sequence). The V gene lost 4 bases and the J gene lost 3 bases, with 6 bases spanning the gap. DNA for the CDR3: TGTGCCTGGAACAGGCACACTGAAGCTTTCTTT. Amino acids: CAWNRHTEAFF.

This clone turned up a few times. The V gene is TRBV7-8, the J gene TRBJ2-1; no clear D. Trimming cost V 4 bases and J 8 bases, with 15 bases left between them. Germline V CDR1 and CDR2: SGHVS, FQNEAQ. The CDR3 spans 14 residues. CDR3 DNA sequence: TGTGCCAGCAGCTCTAAAGGTCGGGTGGATGAGCAGTTCTTC. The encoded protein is CASSSKGRVDEQFF.

The CDR3 coding sequence is TGTGCCAGCAGCTTCGGGGGCTCTGGGGCCAACGTCCTGACTTTC. Protein product: CASSFGGSGANVLTF. The chain recombines TRBV5-5 with TRBJ2-6; tentatively, D is TRBD2 (6 bases). V was clipped by 2 bases and J by 0 bases, with 6 bases between them. The CDR3 extends over 15 amino acids. Germline CDR1 is SGHKS and CDR2 is YYEKEE (reference sequence).

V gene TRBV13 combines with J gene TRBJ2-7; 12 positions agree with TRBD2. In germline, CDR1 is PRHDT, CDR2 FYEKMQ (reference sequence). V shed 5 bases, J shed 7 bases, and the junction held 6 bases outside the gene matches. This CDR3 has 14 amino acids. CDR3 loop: CASSETSGSREQYF. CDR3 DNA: TGTGCCAGCAGCGAGACTAGCGGGAGTCGAGAGCAGTACTTC.

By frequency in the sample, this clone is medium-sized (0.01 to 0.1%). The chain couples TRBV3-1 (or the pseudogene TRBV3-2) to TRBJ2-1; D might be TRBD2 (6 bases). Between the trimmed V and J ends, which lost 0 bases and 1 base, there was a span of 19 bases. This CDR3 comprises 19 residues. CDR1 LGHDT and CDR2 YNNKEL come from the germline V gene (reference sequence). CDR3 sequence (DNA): TGTGCCAGCAGCCAAGATCTCCCAACTTGGGGACTTTCCTACAATGAGCAGTTCTTC. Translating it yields CASSQDLPTWGLSYNEQFF.

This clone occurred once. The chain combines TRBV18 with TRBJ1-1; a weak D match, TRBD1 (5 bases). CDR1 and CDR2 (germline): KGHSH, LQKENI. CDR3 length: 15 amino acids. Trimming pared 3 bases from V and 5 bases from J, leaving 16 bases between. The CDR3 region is CASSPLLGEETEAFF. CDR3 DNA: TGTGCCAGCTCACCCCTTTTGGGGGAGGAGACTGAAGCTTTCTTT.

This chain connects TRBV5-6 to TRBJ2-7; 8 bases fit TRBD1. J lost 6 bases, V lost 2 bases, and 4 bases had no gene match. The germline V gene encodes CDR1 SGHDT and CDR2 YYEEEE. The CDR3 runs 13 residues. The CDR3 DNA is TGTGCCAGCAGCTTCGGACAGGGAGGCGAGCAGTACTTC. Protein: CASSFGQGGEQYF.

The chain's CDR3 is CASIPPGQGSNQPQHF. The CDR3 nucleotides are TGTGCCAGTATCCCCCCGGGACAGGGAAGCAATCAGCCCCAGCATTTT. The chain has TRBV19 and TRBJ1-5; 9 nucleotides agree with TRBD1. This CDR3 comprises 16 residues. In germline, CDR1 is LNHDA, CDR2 SQIVND (reference sequence). V shed 7 bases and J 1 base; nucleotides not matched to a gene: 8.

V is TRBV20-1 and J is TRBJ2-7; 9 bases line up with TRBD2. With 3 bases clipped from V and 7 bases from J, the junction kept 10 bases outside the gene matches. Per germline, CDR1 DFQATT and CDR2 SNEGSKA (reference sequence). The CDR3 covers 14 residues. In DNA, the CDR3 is TGCAGTGCTAGTCCCGGACTAGCGTTTATTGAGCAGTACTTC. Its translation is CSASPGLAFIEQYF.

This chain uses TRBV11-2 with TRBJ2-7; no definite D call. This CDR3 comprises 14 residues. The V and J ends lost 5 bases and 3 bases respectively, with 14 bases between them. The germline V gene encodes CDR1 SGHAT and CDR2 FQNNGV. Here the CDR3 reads CASSHGYRSYEQYF. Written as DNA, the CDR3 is TGTGCCAGCAGCCATGGGTACAGAAGCTACGAGCAGTACTTC.

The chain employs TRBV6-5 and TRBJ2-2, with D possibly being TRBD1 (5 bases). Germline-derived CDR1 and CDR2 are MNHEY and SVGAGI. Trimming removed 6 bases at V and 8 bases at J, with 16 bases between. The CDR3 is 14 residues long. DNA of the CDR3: TGTGCCAGCAGAGGAAACTTTGGGGCTGGGGAGCTGTTTTTT. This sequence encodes CASRGNFGAGELFF.

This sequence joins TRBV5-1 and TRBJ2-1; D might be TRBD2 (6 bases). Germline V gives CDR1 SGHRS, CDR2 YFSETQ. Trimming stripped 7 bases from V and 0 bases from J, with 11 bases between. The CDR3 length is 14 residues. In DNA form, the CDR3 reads TGCGCCAGCGGCCGGGACTTCTCCTACAATGAGCAGTTCTTC. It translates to CASGRDFSYNEQFF.

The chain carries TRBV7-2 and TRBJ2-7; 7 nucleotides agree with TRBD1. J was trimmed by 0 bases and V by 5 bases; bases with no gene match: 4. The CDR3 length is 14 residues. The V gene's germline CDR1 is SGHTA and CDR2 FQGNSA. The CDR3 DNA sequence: TGTGCCAGCAGCCCAAACAGGGGCTCCTACGAGCAGTACTTC. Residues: CASSPNRGSYEQYF.

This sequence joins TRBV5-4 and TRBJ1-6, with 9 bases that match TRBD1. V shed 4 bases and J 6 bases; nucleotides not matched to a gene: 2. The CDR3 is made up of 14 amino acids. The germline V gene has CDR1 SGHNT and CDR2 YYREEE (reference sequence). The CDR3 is CASSHRGPNSPLHF. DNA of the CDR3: TGTGCCAGCAGCCACAGGGGGCCTAATTCACCCCTCCACTTT.